Following are 3 T cell receptor beta chains from one sample sequenced in a study of blood T cell repertoires in COVID-19. Profiling relied on immunoSEQ multiplex PCR, and the TCRdb table lists in-frame clones only, not all of them. Counted here are hundreds of thousands of clones, 80% to 90% occurring once; the ten biggest clones make up over 0.95%. Sequencing input: PBMCs or T cells enriched from blood (not recorded which). Receptor source: a man aged 18 to 35 who had recovered from COVID-19.

The rearrangement joins TRBV6-5 to TRBJ1-3, with a weak D call TRBD1 (6 bases). The CDR3 extends over 16 amino acids. Germline V gene lookup returns CDR1 MNHEY and CDR2 SVGAGI. The V end was cut by 2 bases, the J end by 2 bases, with 13 bases between. CDR3 sequence: CASSYTGQSTGNTIYF. CDR3 in DNA: TGTGCCAGCAGTTACACTGGACAGTCGACTGGAAACACCATATATTTT.

This chain links TRBV10-3 with TRBJ1-5; D unclear. Trimming shortened V by 0 bases and J by 0 bases, and 12 bases separated the two germline ends. CDR1 is ENHRY, CDR2 SYGVKD, per germline. The CDR3 runs 17 residues. The CDR3: CAISESTGSGSNQPQHF. CDR3 in DNA: TGTGCCATCAGTGAGTCGACGGGTAGTGGTAGCAATCAGCCCCAGCATTTT.

The V gene is TRBV12-3 or TRBV12-4, the J gene TRBJ2-3, with D tentatively TRBD1 (7 bases). V lost 8 bases to trimming and J lost 2 bases, with 11 bases between them. This CDR3 has 13 amino acids. The CDR3 DNA sequence: TGTGCCAGCCGGGGGACAGCCACAGATACGCAGTATTTT. This gives the protein CASRGTATDTQYF.